The clone carrying this T cell receptor (beta chain) was observed a few times. This sample is part of a study of T cells after yellow fever vaccination. TCRdb reprocessed the 5' RACE reads via MiXCR and lists one record per CDR3 protein. Of 120,000 or so distinct CDR3 sequences listed, 15% are singletons. The CDR3 length is 14 residues. Germline V CDR1 and CDR2: MNHNS, SASEGT. Trimming stripped 3 bases from V and 4 bases from J, with 12 bases between. The TCR comes from a young man who received the YFV17D yellow fever vaccine. The V call is TRBV6-1, the J call TRBJ1-1; D unresolved. The sequencing used CD8+ T cells sorted from PBMCs, collected 5 days after the yellow fever booster vaccination. CDR3 amino acids: CASSDDIWSTEAFF. The CDR3, as DNA: TGTGCCAGCAGTGACGATATATGGAGCACTGAAGCTTTCTTT.